These 10 T cell receptor beta chains came from one sample sequenced in a study of blood T cell repertoires in COVID-19 (TCRdb year 2020). Library generation was performed with the immunoSEQ multiplex PCR assay. TCRdb provides this immuneACCESS table in a form limited to in-frame rearrangements. Some clones are lacking; in checked studies, under half of them reflect an unresolved V gene, and why the rest are absent is not known. In all, the sample holds around 150,000 clones, and over 80% of those were seen once. 7% to 9.5% of the sample comes from the top ten. The source material was peripheral blood. These receptor sequences come from a man in his thirties or forties with COVID-19, enrolled during active disease.

This chain links TRBV7-2 with TRBJ2-3; tentative D call: TRBD2 (5 bases). The CDR3 covers 15 residues. V lost 3 bases, J lost 0 bases, and 10 bases lay in between. The germline gives CDR1 SGHTA, CDR2 FQGNSA. The CDR3 loop reads CASSFEAASTDTQYF. DNA of the CDR3: TGTGCCAGCAGCTTCGAAGCGGCTAGCACAGATACGCAGTATTTT.

Only one count was recorded for this clone. This rearrangement joins TRBV6-6 to TRBJ1-3, with a weak D call TRBD1 (5 bases). V lost 6 bases and J 0 bases, leaving 12 bases between the germline ends. CDR1 is MNHNY and CDR2 is SVGAGI in the germline V gene (reference sequence). The CDR3 has 15 residues. The CDR3 reads CASSIDSNSGNTIYF. The CDR3 region has the DNA TGTGCCAGCAGCATCGACAGTAACTCTGGAAACACCATATATTTT.

The chain is built from TRBV21-1 and TRBJ2-7; TRBD1, the table's D call, lacks a check against the DNA. TRBV21-1 is a pseudogene locus. The CDR3 runs 16 residues. The CDR3 reads CASSSKWSGQGSEQYF. The CDR3 region has the DNA TGTGCCAGCAGCAGTAAATGGTCAGGACAGGGAAGCGAGCAGTACTTC.

The CDR3 coding sequence is TGTGCCAGCAGCCATCTAGTGGGAGGCTTAGCCTACGAGCAGTACTTC. Its translation is CASSHLVGGLAYEQYF. This chain uses TRBV7-2 with TRBJ2-7, with D perhaps TRBD2 (6 bases). The CDR3 extends over 16 amino acids. Germline assignment: CDR1 SGHTA and CDR2 FQGNSA. The V and J ends lost 5 bases and 2 bases respectively, with 19 bases between them.

The chain has TRBV2 and TRBJ2-2; D gene unclear. Germline CDR1 and CDR2: SNHLY and FYNNEI. Trimming stripped 6 bases from V and 0 bases from J, with 5 bases between. CDR3 length: 13 residues. In DNA form, the CDR3 reads TGTGCCAGCAGCGGGTCGAACACCGGGGAGCTGTTTTTT. This codes for CASSGSNTGELFF.

This clone was seen just once. The chain employs TRBV30 and TRBJ2-7; the D gene is possibly TRBD2 (6 bases). The V end lost 0 bases, the J end lost 5 bases, and 8 bases lay between the germline ends. The CDR3 has 12 amino acids. Germline V gene lookup returns CDR1 GTSNPN and CDR2 SVGIG (reference sequence). CDR3 loop: CAWSVSGDEQYF. CDR3 coding DNA: TGTGCCTGGAGTGTTAGCGGAGACGAGCAGTACTTC.

The chain links TRBV2 to TRBJ2-2, with D possibly being TRBD1 (5 bases). Germline CDR1 SNHLY, CDR2 FYNNEI. V was clipped by 6 bases and J by 2 bases, with 13 bases between them. CDR3 length: 15 residues. The CDR3 loop is CASRFLQANTGELFF. The CDR3 DNA reads TGTGCCAGCAGGTTTTTACAGGCCAACACCGGGGAGCTGTTTTTT.

The genes are TRBV7-2 and TRBJ2-7; 9 bases agree with TRBD2. This CDR3 is 15 amino acids long. Germline V CDR1 and CDR2: SGHTA, FQGNSA. Trimming cost V 3 bases and J 3 bases; bases outside gene matches: 6. The CDR3 here is CASSLGLAEYYEQYF. CDR3 nucleotides: TGTGCCAGCAGCTTGGGACTAGCTGAGTACTACGAGCAGTACTTC.

V usage is TRBV28 and J usage is TRBJ2-1; unclear D gene. V lost 1 base and J lost 3, with 7 bases in between. This CDR3 region has 14 residues. Per germline, CDR1 MDHEN and CDR2 SYDVKM. The CDR3 nucleotides read TGTGCCAGCAGTTTATATGCTAGCTACAATGAGCAGTTCTTC. This sequence encodes CASSLYASYNEQFF.

This clone was detected only a few times. V gene TRBV10-1 combines with J gene TRBJ2-7, with TRBD2 matching over 7 bases. CDR3 length: 14 residues. Germline CDR1 is WNHNN and CDR2 is SYGVQD (reference sequence). V dropped 5 bases and J dropped 2; count of bases not matched to a gene: 6. For the CDR3, the DNA is TGCGCCAGCAGTAGAGCGGGGTCGGCCTACGAGCAGTACTTC. This translates into CASSRAGSAYEQYF.